The 5 T cell receptor beta chains in this list originate from one sample, sequenced in a study of vaccination effects on CD4 cells after COVID-19. Antigen-specific CD4+ T cell clonotypes were called by their expansion after viral peptide-pool culture in ViraFEST. Culture lasted about 11 days before CD4+ T cell isolation. Neither prior SARS-CoV-2 infection nor positive nucleocapsid antibodies were present in the vaccine recipients. Produced via immunoSEQ multiplex PCR; TCRdb's table is partial and in-frame only. The sample contains 70,000 to 75,000 clones, roughly three quarters of which appear only once. Antigen specificity for these receptors is unknown. Sequenced material: CD4+ T cells from PBMCs cultured with HCoV-OC43 spike peptides, taken before COVID-19 vaccination. The sample's subset: HCoV-OC43 spike overlapping peptide pool stimulation. The receptors stem from a human donor who received a COVID-19 vaccine.

This chain connects TRBV7-2 to TRBJ2-5, with TRBD2 matching over 12 bases. Germline CDR1 and CDR2: SGHTA and FQGNSA. V dropped 4 bases and J dropped 5; count of bases not matched to a gene: 11. The CDR3 length is 17 residues. The CDR3 DNA reads as TGTGCCAGCAGCTCCACTAGCGGGGGGCCTGGGAGGGAGACCCAGTACTTC. Its translation is CASSSTSGGPGRETQYF.

V usage is TRBV6-5 and J usage is TRBJ1-1; no definite D call. The CDR3 runs to 12 residues. Trimming removed 5 bases from V and 7 bases from J, with 11 bases in between. The germline gives CDR1 MNHEY, CDR2 SVGAGI. CDR3 DNA sequence: TGTGCCAGCAGTAACCTATATGGTGAAGCTTTCTTT. This sequence encodes CASSNLYGEAFF.

Details on this clone: The sample carries other DNA sequences with the same CDR3. V and J are TRBV7-3 and TRBJ2-5; weak D call: TRBD2 (6 bases). Germline-derived CDR1 and CDR2 are SGHTA and FQGTGA. This CDR3 has 13 amino acids. Trimming stripped 0 bases from V and 4 bases from J, with 6 bases between. For the CDR3, the DNA is TGTGCCAGCAGCTTAACGCGGGGAGAGACCCAGTACTTC. Translation: CASSLTRGETQYF.

This chain links TRBV5-5 with TRBJ2-1, with 8 bases fitting TRBD1. The CDR3 runs 13 residues. The V gene end was trimmed by 4 bases and the J gene end by 15 bases; junction bases not matched to a gene: 12. Germline values: CDR1 SGHKS, CDR2 YYEKEE (reference sequence). The CDR3 DNA follows: TGTGCCAGCAGCGGAATCTCAGGGGGCCAGCCGTTCTTC. Protein sequence: CASSGISGGQPFF.

The CDR3 region is CASTKDSSGANVLTF. CDR3 DNA: TGTGCCAGCACCAAGGACAGCTCTGGGGCCAACGTCCTGACTTTC. This chain connects TRBV9 to TRBJ2-6; TRBD1 is a possible D gene (6 bases). CDR3 length equals 15 residues. V lost 6 bases, J lost 0 bases, and 10 bases lay in between. Germline V CDR1 and CDR2: SGDLS, YYNGEE.